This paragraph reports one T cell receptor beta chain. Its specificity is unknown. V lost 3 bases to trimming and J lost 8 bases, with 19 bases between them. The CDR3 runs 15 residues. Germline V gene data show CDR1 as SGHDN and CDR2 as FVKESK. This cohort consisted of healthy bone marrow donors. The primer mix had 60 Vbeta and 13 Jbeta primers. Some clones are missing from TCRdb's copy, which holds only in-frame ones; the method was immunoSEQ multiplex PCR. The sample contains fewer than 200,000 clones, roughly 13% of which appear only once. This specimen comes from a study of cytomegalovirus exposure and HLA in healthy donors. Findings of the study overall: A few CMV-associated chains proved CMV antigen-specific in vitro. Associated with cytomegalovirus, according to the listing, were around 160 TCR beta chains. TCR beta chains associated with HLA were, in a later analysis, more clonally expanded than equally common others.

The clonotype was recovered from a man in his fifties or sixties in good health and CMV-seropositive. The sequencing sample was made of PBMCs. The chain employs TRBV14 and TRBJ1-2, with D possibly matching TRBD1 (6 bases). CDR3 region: CASSHRYGAGAGYTF. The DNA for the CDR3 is TGTGCCAGCAGCCACCGCTATGGGGCAGGGGCCGGCTACACCTTC. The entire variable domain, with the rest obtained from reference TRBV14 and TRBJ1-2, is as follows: EAGVTQFPSHSVIEKGQTVTLRCDPISGHDNLYWYRRVMGKEIKFLLHFVKESKQDESGMPNNRFLAERTGGTYSTLKVQPAELEDSGVYFCASSHRYGAGAGYTFGSGTRLTVV.